This T cell receptor beta chain was recorded in a study of blood T cells in healthy people across ages (dated by TCRdb to about 2015). Study-level background: Template switching captured roughly one uniquely barcoded TCR beta cDNA molecule per two T cells in model experiments. To track age-related changes in TCR beta repertoire diversity, the study relied on deep sequencing normalized with unique cDNA molecular identifiers. Donors were grouped into four age groups: young (average roughly 17 years), middle-aged (about 40), aged (about 60) and long-lived (less than 85). For two donors (one aged 18 to 30 and one aged 80 or older), the study analyzed two additional independent replicas of 1 million unique cDNA reads from the same blood draw.

Library preparation used 5' RACE. Sequencing was carried out with an Illumina HiSeq 2500. A second PCR of about 6 to 11 cycles was performed with a sample-barcoded 5' primer and a J-beta primer mix. Each TCR beta cDNA molecule received a unique molecular identifier from a template-switch 5' adaptor carrying 12 random nucleotides. Each sample yielded at least 2.5 million CDR3-containing paired-end reads. All of the RNA was converted into first-strand cDNA using the Mint cDNA synthesis kit, with a TRBC-specific oligonucleotide serving as the primer. Following uracil-DNA glycosylase treatment, a first 18-cycle PCR with universal primers M1SS and BC2_uni_R was performed on all cDNA. From the authors' description of their analysis: For normalization, 1 million high-quality reads were randomly selected from each sample, with every read carrying a distinct molecular identifier. Reads sharing molecular identifiers were discarded rather than binned into consensus sequences. CDR3 identification, clonotype clustering and error correction used MiTCR with a Q25 quality threshold and the strictest error-elimination algorithm. A nonparametric unseen species model with Euler transformation was used to estimate a lower bound on total TCR beta diversity. TCRdb reworked the public reads: Q25 trimming with fastp, MiXCR clone assembly, productive beta chains retained. When rows share a CDR3 protein, they turn into one entry using the most common DNA and genes. TCRdb's processing, not the authors' own work, is the source of the V and J calls. A total of over 450,000 distinct CDR3 sequences appear in this sample, under 30% of them only once. The biggest ten clones account for less than 9% of the sample.

Donors were a few dozen systemically healthy Caucasian individuals from Russia aged roughly 6 to 100 years. Each donor gave around 9.8 milliliters of peripheral blood, collected into EDTA-treated Vacutainer tubes. Ficoll-Paque density-gradient centrifugation was used to isolate PBMCs, with at least 7 million per sample. Total RNA, at least 5.5 micrograms per sample, was extracted from PBMCs with Trizol reagent. Naive CD45RAhigh/CD27high T cell percentages were measured by flow cytometry on a PBMC aliquot from every donor. Overall study outcomes, separate from this receptor: As age increased, observed TCR beta diversity per million T cells dropped in a roughly linear way, and a significant reduction was already evident by age 40. Because profiling used bulk unsorted PBMCs, naive and antigen-experienced compartments could not be compared conclusively. Observed TCR beta diversity correlated strongly with the percentage of naive T cells measured by flow cytometry. Estimates of total diversity based on one million sequenced T cells were regarded as lower bounds and as underestimates. The long-lived group showed more naive CD4+ T cells, fewer expanded clones and increased TCR diversity than the aged group, suggesting age selection. Because the CMV infection status of the donors was unknown, age-related changes in expanded clonotypes may potentially have been confounded.

As regards this clonotype: Its antigen specificity is not known. No base quality information exists; no much larger clone differs at one position.

The CDR3 runs 15 residues from the cysteine to the phenylalanine. Only the CDR3 region is kept as DNA, spanning 45 bases read in frame from base 1. V and J lose 3 bases and 3 bases, and a span of 12 bases separates them. From the germline V gene (reference sequence), CDR1 is MNHEY and CDR2 is SMNVEV. The same specimen was also included in a second study, on T cells of mothers and their children. The second paper states: The donors were nine systemically healthy Caucasian individuals, made up of three mothers and their six children. cDNA synthesis used all of the extracted RNA, with approximately 1.6 ug of RNA in each 15 ul reaction. Sample barcodes and 2-4 random nucleotides were added via the M1S primer in the second PCR. Over 8.5 million TCR beta CDR3 reads came from each mother, compared with several million reads from each child. In both related and unrelated pairs, thymic selection shapes the output of TCR recombination in a similar way, with inherited differences having only a minor effect. Normalized repertoire overlap was always slightly but never significantly higher in related than unrelated mother-child pairs. With a sensitivity of approximately 92 clones per million clonotypes, no persistent microchimeric T cell clones were detected. In the study, deep NGS was used to compare the TCR beta repertoires of mothers and children, and features distinguishing related mother-child pairs from unrelated individuals were sought. Mothers averaged roughly 36 +/- 4 years of age and children averaged roughly 12 +/- 4 years. Libraries were sequenced on Illumina HiSeq 2000 with 100+100 nt paired-end reads after adapter ligation with NEBNext reagents. To prevent cross-contamination, the mother and child libraries were prepared one month apart and sequenced in separate runs. For each donor, between about 450,000 and 2,300,000 distinct TCR beta clonotypes were identified. Naive TCR beta clonotypes were estimated from low-frequency clonotypes matched to each donor's FACS-determined naive share, without sorting.

The sequencing input was blood. The rearrangement combines TRBV27 with TRBJ1-5; confidence is insufficient to name the D gene. The receptor's source is a boy younger than 18 in good health. The CDR3 corresponds to CASSLFSTSNQPQHF. The DNA sequence reads TGTGCCAGCAGTTTGTTTTCCACGTCCAATCAGCCCCAGCATTTT.